A selection of T cell receptor beta chains follows, all from one sample in a study of T cells in tuberculosis. Method: immunoSEQ multiplex PCR; TCRdb's copy keeps in-frame clones and lacks some. The repertoire holds approximately 35,000 clones, around 97% seen once, with 6.2% in the top ten. Sequenced material: PBMCs. The receptors here all came from a donor between 10 and 35 years old with latent tuberculosis or without tuberculosis infection. Both conserved end residues are part of each CDR3. D genes are given only for firm matches. Not all rows give a size; the values are once, few, many and, for expanded clones, a class.

abundance	v_gene	d_gene	j_gene	CDR3nt	CDR3aa
.	TRBV28	.	TRBJ1-2	TGTGCCAGCAGTTTTAGAGAGGAGGGCTACACCTTC	CASSFREEGYTF
.	TRBV2	TRBD2	TRBJ2-1	TGTGCCAGCAACCTGAAGCCCAGCGGGAGGGGGGCTGAGCAGTTCTTC	CASNLKPSGRGAEQFF
.	TRBV5-1	TRBD2	TRBJ2-7	TGCGCCAGCAGCTTGGTTTCCAGCGGGGAAACCTACGAGCAGTACTTC	CASSLVSSGETYEQYF
.	TRBV11-3	TRBD2	TRBJ2-5	TGTGCCAGCAGCTTAGTCTACGGGGGGGGCTGGGAGACCCAGTACTTC	CASSLVYGGGWETQYF
.	TRBV7-9	TRBD2	TRBJ2-1	TGTGCCAGCAGCGAGCGGGGGGAGCAGTTCTTC	CASSERGEQFF
once	TRBV2	.	TRBJ2-3	TGTGCCAGCAGTGATTCGGGAGGCACAGATACGCAGTATTTT	CASSDSGGTDTQYF
.	TRBV5-1	TRBD1	TRBJ2-4	TGCGCCAGCAGCTTCACAGGGGGCCCGAGGTCGAAAAACATTCAGTACTTC	CASSFTGGPRSKNIQYF
.	TRBV6-5	.	TRBJ1-1	TGTGCCAGCAGTTTCGACAGGAGCATGAACACTGAAGCTTTCTTT	CASSFDRSMNTEAFF
.	TRBV18	TRBD2	TRBJ2-3	TGTGCCAGCTCCCCCTCAATAGCGGGGGGGCACAATACGCAGTATTTT	CASSPSIAGGHNTQYF
.	TRBV21-1	.	TRBJ1-4	TGTGCCAGCAGTCACAGGGGGCGACGTGAAAAACTGTTTTTT	CASSHRGRREKLFF
.	TRBV11-2	.	TRBJ1-1	TGTGCCAGCAGCTTAGACCTCTCCCAGGCCACTGAAGCTTTCTTT	CASSLDLSQATEAFF
.	TRBV19	TRBD1	TRBJ2-7	TGTGCCAGTAGTCGAAGACTTACGGGACAGGATGAAAAGCAGTACTTC	CASSRRLTGQDEKQYF
once	TRBV28	.	TRBJ2-7	TGTGCCAGCAGACCTCAGGACAGACGGTCTCCCCACGAGCAGTACTTC	CASRPQDRRSPHEQYF
once	TRBV19	TRBD1	TRBJ2-5	TGTGCCTCCACCGAGGGGGCTTCGGAGACCCAGTACTTC	CASTEGASETQYF
.	TRBV20-1	.	TRBJ1-2	TGCAGTGCTAGTGGAGCTTCCCACACCTTC	CSASGASHTF
.	TRBV2	TRBD1	TRBJ1-2	TGTGCCAGCAGTGCTTTGACAGGGGGCTCTGGCTACACCTTC	CASSALTGGSGYTF
.	TRBV19	.	TRBJ1-4	TGTGCCAGTAGTATGGAGGCTAATGAAAAACTGTTTTTT	CASSMEANEKLFF
.	TRBV2	.	TRBJ2-1	TGTGCCAGCAGGGGGACATACCGGGACAATGAGCAGTTCTTC	CASRGTYRDNEQFF
.	TRBV4-2	.	TRBJ2-1	TGTGCCAGCAGCCATCCCGGGACAAACTACAATGAGCAGTTCTTC	CASSHPGTNYNEQFF
.	TRBV4-2	.	TRBJ2-5	TGTGCCAGCAGCCAAGGCGAGAGGAGGGAGACCCAGTACTTC	CASSQGERRETQYF
.	TRBV27	TRBD2	TRBJ2-1	TGTGCCAGCAGTAGCGGGAGCTCCTACAATGAGCAGTTCTTC	CASSSGSSYNEQFF
.	TRBV25-1	TRBD1	TRBJ2-3	TGTGCCAGCAGTGAAGGGGACAGGGCGGCAGATACGCAGTATTTT	CASSEGDRAADTQYF
.	TRBV2	TRBD2	TRBJ2-3	TGTGCCAGCACCGGACTAGCGGGAAATACAGATACGCAGTATTTT	CASTGLAGNTDTQYF
.	TRBV6-1	TRBD2	TRBJ2-3	TGTGCTAGCAGTGAAGCTCTAGCGGGAGGTGCAGATACGCAGTATTTT	CASSEALAGGADTQYF
once	TRBV9	.	TRBJ2-1	TGTGCCAGCAGCGTAGGGGAGTATCCCAATGAGCAGTTCTTC	CASSVGEYPNEQFF